Below are 5 T cell receptor beta chains sequenced from a single sample in a study of cytomegalovirus exposure and HLA in healthy donors. Sequenced by immunoSEQ multiplex PCR; TCRdb stores in-frame clones only, minus some. The data show some 250,000 clones, about 90% seen once. Source material: PBMCs. These receptors all stem from a woman aged 30 to 39 in good health and CMV-seropositive.

The CDR3 DNA is TGTGCCAGCAGCTTGGAGGGGGCTTACTATGGCTACACCTTC. This encodes CASSLEGAYYGYTF. The chain links TRBV5-4 to TRBJ1-2, with 7 nucleotides matching TRBD1. CDR3 size: 14 residues. V lost 0 bases and J lost 3; bases outside the gene matches: 2. Germline CDR1 SGHNT, CDR2 YYREEE (reference sequence).

V and J are TRBV29-1 and TRBJ1-4; the match to TRBD1 covers 7 bases. The germline V gene encodes CDR1 SQVTM and CDR2 ANQGSEA. This CDR3 comprises 15 residues. Germline trimming cut 0 bases from V and 8 bases from J; bases unmatched to any gene: 9. CDR3 in DNA: TGCAGCGTTGAAGATCCCACAGGGGCAATGGAAAAACTGTTTTTT. Translated, it gives CSVEDPTGAMEKLFF.

The V gene is TRBV19, the J gene TRBJ1-2, with D perhaps matching TRBD1 (5 bases). This CDR3 has 16 amino acids. V lost 6 bases to trimming and J lost 6 bases, with 23 bases between them. Germline V CDR1 and CDR2: LNHDA, SQIVND (reference sequence). The CDR3 DNA follows: TGTGCCAGTAGCATAAGTACATCAGGGTCTCGGCATGGCTACACCTTC. Amino acids: CASSISTSGSRHGYTF.

This CDR3 is CASRITGTANEKLFF. CDR3 nucleotides: TGTGCCAGCAGGATTACCGGGACAGCTAATGAAAAACTGTTTTTT. This sequence joins TRBV2 and TRBJ1-4; 7 bases align to TRBD1. The CDR3 spans 15 residues. The V gene's germline CDR1 is SNHLY and CDR2 FYNNEI. V trimming: 6 bases; J trimming: 3 bases; junction bases outside the gene matches: 7. Looking up the rest from reference TRBV2 and TRBJ1-4 gives the full variable domain: EPEVTQTPSHQVTQMGQEVILRCVPISNHLYFYWYRQILGQKVEFLVSFYNNEISEKSEIFDDQFSVERPDGSNFTLKIRSTKLEDSAMYFCASRITGTANEKLFFGSGTQLSVL.

This clone was seen just once. The V and J genes are TRBV2 and TRBJ2-7, with 7 bases matching TRBD1. Germline loops: CDR1 SNHLY, CDR2 FYNNEI. Trimming cost V 8 bases and J 1 base; bases outside gene matches: 14. The CDR3 sequence is 16 residues long. CDR3 DNA: TGTGCCAGCGTTAGTGGGACAGACGGGCGTTCCTACGAGCAGTACTTC. Translation: CASVSGTDGRSYEQYF.